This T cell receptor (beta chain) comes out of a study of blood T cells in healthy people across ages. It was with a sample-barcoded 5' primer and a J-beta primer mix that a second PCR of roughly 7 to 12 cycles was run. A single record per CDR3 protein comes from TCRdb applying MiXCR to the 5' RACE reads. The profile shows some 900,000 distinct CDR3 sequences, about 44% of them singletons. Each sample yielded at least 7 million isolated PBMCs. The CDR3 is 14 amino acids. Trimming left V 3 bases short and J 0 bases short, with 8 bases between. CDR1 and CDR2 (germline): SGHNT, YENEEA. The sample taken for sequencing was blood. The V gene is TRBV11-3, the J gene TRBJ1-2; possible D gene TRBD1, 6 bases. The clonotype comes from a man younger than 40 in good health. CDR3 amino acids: CASSFTGTNYGYTF. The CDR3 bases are TGTGCCAGCAGCTTCACAGGGACTAACTATGGCTACACCTTC.